The present T cell receptor beta chain was sequenced within a study of blood T cell repertoires in COVID-19. Those who participated ranged in age from about 18 to 89 years and resided in under 25 US areas. For recovered donors of Cohort 3, there were two negative PCRs, clearance, or symptom resolution. In the original workflow: Amplification with reference gene primers provided the estimates of nucleated cell counts. Method: immunoSEQ multiplex PCR; TCRdb's copy keeps in-frame clones and lacks some. The V and J calls and the clone size are those of that table, but D and trimming were determined from the DNA. The top ten clones hold about 15% of a sample with around 250,000 clones, around four fifths of them seen once. J was trimmed by 6 bases and V by 5 bases; bases with no gene match: 16. CDR3 length: 18 residues. Germline CDR1 reads SGHTA; CDR2 reads FQGNSA.

The genes are TRBV7-2 and TRBJ2-1, with 10 positions matching TRBD2. Sequencing was performed on PBMCs or T cells enriched from blood (not recorded which). This receptor was taken from a man aged 35-49 years who had recovered from COVID-19. The CDR3 DNA reads TGTGCCAGCAGCCTAAGAACGAGCGGGGGGGCTACGATCAATGAGCAGTTCTTC. Translated: CASSLRTSGGATINEQFF.